This TCR beta chain was recovered during a study of blood T cell repertoires in COVID-19. Enrolled during active infection, Seattle patients were then followed longitudinally. There are 17 residues in the CDR3. V was clipped by 3 bases and J by 6 bases; unmatched bases: 11. CDR1 and CDR2 (germline): SGHRS, YFSETQ. In the authors' workflow: Reference gene primer amplification gave nucleated cell count estimates. Method: immunoSEQ multiplex PCR; TCRdb's copy keeps in-frame clones and lacks some. V, J and clone size derive from that table, while D and trimming were established from the DNA sequence. The table has almost 400,000 clones, approximately 87% seen once.

V is TRBV5-1 and J is TRBJ2-3; 12 bases match TRBD2. The sequence came from a woman aged 55-70 years with COVID-19, enrolled during active disease. The sequencing input was peripheral blood. The CDR3 spells CASSSLLAGGLVDTQYF. CDR3 nucleotide sequence: TGCGCCAGCAGCTCCCTACTAGCGGGGGGCCTGGTTGATACGCAGTATTTT. The variable domain in full, with the rest retrieved from reference TRBV5-1 and TRBJ2-3, is KAGVTQTPRYLIKTRGQQVTLSCSPISGHRSVSWYQQTPGQGLQFLFEYFSETQRNKGNFPGRFSGRQFSNSRSEMNVSTLELGDSALYLCASSSLLAGGLVDTQYFGPGTRLTVL.